The rows below give T cell receptor beta chains drawn from one sample of a study of shared clonotypes between healthy human individuals. Libraries were prepared by immunoSEQ multiplex PCR; TCRdb keeps only in-frame clonotypes and omits some of them. The sample yields around 2.5 million clones, more than 85% seen once. The sample was naive CD4+ T cells from PBMCs. Every receptor here comes from a young man in good health. Some clones in this sample may be carry-over from other donors' samples. CDR3s include the opening cysteine and the closing phenylalanine or tryptophan. The D gene is left open where the match is weak. The size of a clone is reported for some rows only, either as once, few or many, or as a class for expanded clones.

J gene | D gene | clone size | V gene | CDR3 DNA | CDR3 protein
TRBJ2-3 | TRBD2 | NA | TRBV2 | TGTGCCAGCAGGCCTCAACTAGCGGGGGGGGCGGATACGCAGTATTTT | CASRPQLAGGADTQYF
TRBJ2-5 | NA | NA | TRBV7-3 | TGTGCCAGCAGCCTGGAGTACCAAGAGACCCAGTACTTC | CASSLEYQETQYF
TRBJ2-1 | TRBD2 | NA | TRBV11-2 | TGTGCCAGCAGCTTATTTAGTAGCGGGAGCGGGTACAATGAGCAGTTCTTC | CASSLFSSGSGYNEQFF
TRBJ2-1 | TRBD2 | NA | TRBV5-4 | TGTGCCAGCAGCTCCCCGGGACTAGCGGGCCGGCAGTTCTTC | CASSSPGLAGRQFF
TRBJ2-1 | NA | NA | TRBV28 | TGTGCCAGCAGTTTAGGGCCGACCCACAATGAGCAGTTCTTC | CASSLGPTHNEQFF
TRBJ1-1 | NA | few | TRBV9 | TGTGCCAGCAGACCTTTAGGGACCGACCCCACTGAAGCTTTCTTT | CASRPLGTDPTEAFF
TRBJ2-7 | TRBD2 | NA | TRBV5-1 | TGCGCCAGCTCCCCGGGACTAGCACGCTACGAGCAGTACTTC | CASSPGLARYEQYF
TRBJ1-1 | NA | NA | TRBV7-3 | TGTGCCAGCAGCTTACAGGGAGGAAGCCTGAACACTGAAGCTTTCTTT | CASSLQGGSLNTEAFF
TRBJ2-3 | TRBD2 | NA | TRBV27 | TGTGCCAGCAGTTTATTAGCGGTGGCGGGAGGATCCACAGATACGCAGTATTTT | CASSLLAVAGGSTDTQYF
TRBJ1-5 | NA | NA | TRBV9 | TGTGCCAGCAGCGTAGGGACGCTGGATGGTCAGCCCCAGCATTTT | CASSVGTLDGQPQHF
TRBJ1-4 | NA | NA | TRBV25-1 | TGTGCCAGCAGTGCAACGGGGCTCGTTAATGAAAAACTGTTTTTT | CASSATGLVNEKLFF
TRBJ2-5 | TRBD2 | NA | TRBV10-1 | TGCGCCAGCAGTGAGGGACTAGCGGGGATAGGGGAGACCCAGTACTTC | CASSEGLAGIGETQYF
TRBJ2-1 | NA | NA | TRBV9 | TGTGCCAGCAGCCCCTCCAACCATTACAATGAGCAGTTCTTC | CASSPSNHYNEQFF
TRBJ2-3 | NA | NA | TRBV6-1 | TGTGCCGGTCGGGTTGGGGGAGGACTTACAGATACGCAGTATTTT | CAGRVGGGLTDTQYF
TRBJ1-2 | NA | NA | TRBV6-5 | TGTGCCAGCAGGCCCGGGGGGAACTATGGCTACACCTTC | CASRPGGNYGYTF
TRBJ2-3 | TRBD2 | once | TRBV4-1 | TGCGCCAGCAGCCGGACTAGCGGGAAGAATACGCAGTATTTT | CASSRTSGKNTQYF
TRBJ1-1 | TRBD1 | NA | TRBV9 | TGTGCCAGCAGCGTAGGAATTCGAGGACAGGGGTTCCCGAACACTGAAGCTTTCTTT | CASSVGIRGQGFPNTEAFF
TRBJ1-4 | NA | NA | TRBV28 | TGTGCCAGCAGTTTGCCGGGACTGGGAGAAAAACTGTTTTTT | CASSLPGLGEKLFF
TRBJ1-4 | NA | NA | TRBV18 | TGTGCCAGCTCAGCAGGGCGGGATGAAAAACTGTTTTTT | CASSAGRDEKLFF
TRBJ2-1 | NA | NA | TRBV6-5 | TGTGCCAGCAGTCAGCCGGGACTCAGGAAGTTCTTC | CASSQPGLRKFF
TRBJ2-3 | TRBD2 | few | TRBV9 | TGTGCCAGCAGCGTAGGGGGACTAGCGGGAGGCATCCCAGATACGCAGTATTTT | CASSVGGLAGGIPDTQYF
TRBJ2-7 | NA | NA | TRBV6-5 | TGTGCCAGTAAGGAAATGGGTGTCGACGAGCAGTACTTC | CASKEMGVDEQYF
TRBJ1-4 | NA | NA | TRBV9 | TGTGCCAGCAGCCCGAGGCTGACTAATGAAAAACTGTTTTTT | CASSPRLTNEKLFF
TRBJ2-1 | TRBD1 | NA | TRBV5-1 | TGCGCCAGCAGCTTGGGGGGACAGGGTTTGAATGAGCAGTTCTTC | CASSLGGQGLNEQFF
TRBJ1-3 | NA | NA | TRBV10-3 | TGTGCCATCAGTGAGTCACGTCGGGCAACCTCTGGAAACACCATATATTTT | CAISESRRATSGNTIYF
TRBJ2-7 | NA | NA | TRBV6-1 | TGTGCCAGCAATCGTTTACAGGGAATTCAGTACGAGCAGTACTTC | CASNRLQGIQYEQYF
TRBJ1-2 | NA | NA | TRBV30 | TGTGCCTGGAGTCTCCCAAAATCCTATGGCTACACCTTC | CAWSLPKSYGYTF
TRBJ2-7 | NA | NA | TRBV5-1 | TGCGCCAGCAGCTTGACCGGACTCGATTCCTACGAGCAGTACTTC | CASSLTGLDSYEQYF
TRBJ2-5 | NA | NA | TRBV28 | TGTGCCAGCAGTTTATCAGGAGGGCAAGAGACCCAGTACTTC | CASSLSGGQETQYF
TRBJ2-1 | NA | NA | TRBV11-2 | TGTGCCAGCAGCTTAGATTTGTCTGAGCAGTTCTTC | CASSLDLSEQFF
TRBJ2-3 | NA | NA | TRBV4-1 | TGCGCCAGCAGCCAAGGGGGCCAGCGGCCTAGGAGCACAGATACGCAGTATTTT | CASSQGGQRPRSTDTQYF
TRBJ1-4 | TRBD1 | NA | TRBV28 | TGTGCCAGCAGTTCAAGACAGGGATGGGAAAAACTGTTTTTT | CASSSRQGWEKLFF
TRBJ2-1 | TRBD2 | once | TRBV4-1 | TGCGCCAGCAGAGCTGTTGGGACTACCCACTACAATGAGCAGTTCTTC | CASRAVGTTHYNEQFF
TRBJ2-1 | TRBD2 | once | TRBV30 | TGTGCCTGGAGTCTGCCAAGCGGGAAGCAGTTCTTC | CAWSLPSGKQFF
TRBJ1-2 | TRBD1 | NA | TRBV5-1 | TGCGCCAGCAGCGCACGACAGGGAGGTGGCTACACCTTC | CASSARQGGGYTF
TRBJ2-5 | NA | NA | TRBV5-1 | TGCGCCAGCAGCTCGGGGTACCAAGAGACCCAGTACTTC | CASSSGYQETQYF
TRBJ2-2 | NA | NA | TRBV5-1 | TGCGCCAGCAGCCCTGTAACCGGGGAGCTGTTTTTT | CASSPVTGELFF
TRBJ2-1 | TRBD2 | NA | TRBV18 | TGTGCCAGCTCGCCCGGACTAGTTTCTTACAATGAGCAGTTCTTC | CASSPGLVSYNEQFF
TRBJ2-7 | NA | NA | TRBV5-1 | TGCGCCAGCAGCTTGGGGGACCGCCCCTACGAGCAGTACTTC | CASSLGDRPYEQYF
TRBJ2-6 | NA | NA | TRBV5-6 | TGTGCCAGCAGCTTGGAAGGGCACTCTGGGGCCAACGTCCTGACTTTC | CASSLEGHSGANVLTF
TRBJ1-1 | NA | NA | TRBV5-1 | TGCGCCAGCAGCTTGGGAGTCATGAACACTGAAGCTTTCTTT | CASSLGVMNTEAFF
TRBJ1-5 | TRBD1 | NA | TRBV19 | TGTGCCAGTAGTATCAGGACAGGGTATGAATCCCAGCATTTT | CASSIRTGYESQHF
TRBJ2-1 | TRBD2 | NA | TRBV7-9 | TGTGCCAGCAGCTTCTTAAATTTAGCGGGAGCAGAGGAGCAGTTCTTC | CASSFLNLAGAEEQFF
TRBJ1-2 | TRBD1 | NA | TRBV5-1 | TGCGCCAGCAGCTCCGGCTCACTGGGACAGGGGGTGAGCTACACCTTC | CASSSGSLGQGVSYTF
TRBJ2-5 | TRBD1 | NA | TRBV6-5 | TGTGCCAGCGGACAACAGGGGGCGGGGGAGACCCAGTACTTC | CASGQQGAGETQYF
TRBJ2-5 | NA | NA | TRBV2 | TGTGCCAGCAGTTCCACATTATACCAAGAGACCCAGTACTTC | CASSSTLYQETQYF
TRBJ2-3 | TRBD1 | NA | TRBV5-1 | TGCGCCAGCCAAGAGGGGGCCACAGATACGCAGTATTTT | CASQEGATDTQYF
TRBJ1-1 | NA | NA | TRBV25-1 | TGTGCCAGCAGTGAGAAGGGTTGGGGCACTGAAGCTTTCTTT | CASSEKGWGTEAFF
TRBJ1-2 | TRBD1 | NA | TRBV28 | TGTGCCAGCCGGGACAGGGGAAAGGGCTACACCTTC | CASRDRGKGYTF
TRBJ2-5 | TRBD1 | NA | TRBV18 | TGTGCCAGCTCACCGAGGACAGGGAACCAAGAGACCCAGTACTTC | CASSPRTGNQETQYF
TRBJ2-5 | NA | NA | TRBV9 | TGTGCCAGCAGCGTAGAGACCCAGTACTTC | CASSVETQYF